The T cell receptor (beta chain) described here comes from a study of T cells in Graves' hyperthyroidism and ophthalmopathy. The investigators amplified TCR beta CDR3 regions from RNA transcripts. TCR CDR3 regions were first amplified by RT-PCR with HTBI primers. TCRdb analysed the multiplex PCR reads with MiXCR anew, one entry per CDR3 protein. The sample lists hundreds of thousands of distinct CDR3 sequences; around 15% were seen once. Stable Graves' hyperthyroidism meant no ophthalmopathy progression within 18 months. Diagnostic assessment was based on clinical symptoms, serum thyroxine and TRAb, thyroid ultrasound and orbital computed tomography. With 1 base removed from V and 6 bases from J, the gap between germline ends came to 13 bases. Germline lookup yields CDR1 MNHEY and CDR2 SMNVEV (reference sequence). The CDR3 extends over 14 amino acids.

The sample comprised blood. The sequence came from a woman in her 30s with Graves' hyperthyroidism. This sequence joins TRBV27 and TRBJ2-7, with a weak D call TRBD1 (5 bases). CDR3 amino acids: CASSLWGREGEQYF. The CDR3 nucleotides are TGTGCCAGCAGTTTATGGGGCAGGGAAGGCGAGCAGTACTTC.